Sequencing of this TCR beta chain was carried out in a study of siplizumab effects on memory and regulatory T cells. Study conclusions and caveats: Siplizumab brought about a significant reduction in alloreactive sequences traceable to unstimulated CD4+ memory cells.

The germline V gene has CDR1 SGHDT and CDR2 YYEEEE. CDR3 length equals 18 residues. Trimming pared 4 bases from V and 1 base from J, leaving 18 bases between. Libraries were prepared by immunoSEQ multiplex PCR; TCRdb keeps only in-frame clonotypes and omits some of them. The sample comprises 100,000 to 120,000 clones, roughly 92% of which are singletons, and 1.3% rests with the top ten. A note on this clone: Its antigen is unknown.

The genes are TRBV5-6 and TRBJ2-6; maybe TRBD1 (5 bases). Sequenced sample: CD4+ T cells sorted from blood. The origin of this receptor is a human donor in good health. CDR3 sequence: CASSPYGAKLSGANVLTF. CDR3 coding DNA: TGTGCCAGCAGCCCCTATGGGGCCAAATTATCTGGGGCCAACGTCCTGACTTTC.